This T cell receptor (beta chain) derives from a study of blood T cell repertoires in COVID-19. Study at large: Samples taken during acute and convalescent COVID-19 were collected in the United States, Italy and Spain. Sources were T cells, B-cell-depleted T cells, or PBMCs; the material itself was cDNA or gDNA.

CDR3 length equals 15 residues. After removal of 5 bases from V and 9 bases from J, the junction contained 12 bases not matched to a gene. Germline V gene lookup returns CDR1 SEHNR and CDR2 FQNEAQ (reference sequence). Using immunoSEQ multiplex PCR, the repertoire was profiled, and TCRdb retains in-frame clones only, with some absent. Of some 180,000 clones listed, around 86% are singletons. The rearrangement links TRBV7-9 to TRBJ2-1; 8 bases agree with TRBD2. This sequence originates from a woman aged 80 or over with COVID-19, enrolled during active disease. The specimen sequenced was peripheral blood. CDR3 protein: CASSATSAGASEQFF. The CDR3 DNA reads TGTGCCAGCAGCGCTACTTCAGCGGGAGCAAGTGAGCAGTTCTTC.